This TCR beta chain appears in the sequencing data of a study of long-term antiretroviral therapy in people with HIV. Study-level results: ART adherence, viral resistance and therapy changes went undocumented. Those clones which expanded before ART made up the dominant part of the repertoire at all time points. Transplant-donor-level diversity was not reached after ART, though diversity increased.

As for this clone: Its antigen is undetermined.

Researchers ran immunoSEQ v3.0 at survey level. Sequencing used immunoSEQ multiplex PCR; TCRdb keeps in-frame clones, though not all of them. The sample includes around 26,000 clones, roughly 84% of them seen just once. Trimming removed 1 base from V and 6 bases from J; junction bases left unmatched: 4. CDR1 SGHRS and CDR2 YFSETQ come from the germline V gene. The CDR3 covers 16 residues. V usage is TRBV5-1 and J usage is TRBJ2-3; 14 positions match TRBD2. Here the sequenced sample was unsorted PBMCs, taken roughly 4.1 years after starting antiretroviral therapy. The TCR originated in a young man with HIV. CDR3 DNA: TGCGCCAGCAGCTTGTTGGGACTAGCGGGAGAGGATACGCAGTATTTT. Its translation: CASSLLGLAGEDTQYF.